This T cell receptor (beta chain) was observed in a study of hypomethylating agent response in myelodysplastic syndrome. Libraries were prepared by immunoSEQ multiplex PCR; TCRdb keeps only in-frame clonotypes and omits some of them. Here the sample spans thousands of clones, approximately 82% being singletons. The receptor's source is a human donor with myelodysplastic syndrome. The material was bone marrow, obtained before or after starting hypomethylating agent treatment for myelodysplastic syndrome (not recorded which).

CDR3 region: CASSPRGGAGYNEQFF. In DNA form, the CDR3 reads TGTGCCAGCAGCCCGCGGGGAGGTGCGGGATACAATGAGCAGTTCTTC. J is TRBJ2-1 and V is TRBV7-3; D is perhaps TRBD2 (6 bases). V lost 5 bases to trimming and J lost 4 bases, with 18 bases between them. This CDR3 has 16 residues. Germline CDR1 and CDR2: SGHTA and FQGTGA.